This T cell receptor beta chain was sequenced in a study of cytomegalovirus exposure and HLA in healthy donors. At the level of the study: Earlier results showed roughly 110 million unique TCR beta sequences derived from 150 million to 200 million T cells.

Overall study findings and caveats: In a later analysis, V- and J-gene trimming of beta chains associated with a DCLRE1C missense variant, replicated independently. Analysis performed later showed TCR beta chains linked to HLA being more clonally expanded than equally common others.

This clone was counted only a few times. Its antigen is as yet unknown. J lost 6 bases, V lost 5 bases, and 7 bases had no gene match. The CDR3 runs to 15 residues. In germline, CDR1 is MNHEY, CDR2 SVGAGI. Each donor's status was that of a healthy bone marrow donor. The PCR had 60 Vbeta and 13 Jbeta primers. TCRdb keeps only in-frame clones here, not all; method: immunoSEQ multiplex PCR. Among fewer than 250,000 clones listed, about three quarters were seen once. This receptor was taken from a man in his forties in good health and CMV-seronegative. The chain uses TRBV6-5 and TRBJ1-5; 10 bases agree with TRBD1. The sequenced sample was PBMCs. The CDR3 DNA follows: TGTGCCAGCAGTCGAGACAGGGGGCTGTCTCAGCCCCAGCATTTT. As protein: CASSRDRGLSQPQHF.